The present TCR beta chain was sequenced within a study of blood T cell repertoires in COVID-19. The wider study: Collection of acute and convalescent COVID-19 samples took place in the United States, Italy and Spain. PBMCs, B-cell-depleted T cells, or T cells provided the cDNA or gDNA that made up the material.

In the original processing: Reference gene primer amplification gave nucleated cell count estimates. Clones were sequenced by immunoSEQ multiplex PCR, and TCRdb holds only the in-frame ones, with some missing. V, J and clone size are taken as reported in that table, and D and trimming were inferred from the DNA itself. Among about 100,000 clones listed, approximately 90% were seen once. V lost 5 bases, J lost 0 bases, and 11 bases lay in between. This CDR3 is built from 15 residues. CDR1 is SGHTA and CDR2 is FQGNSA in the germline V gene. The material sequenced was peripheral blood. The V call is TRBV7-2, the J call TRBJ1-5, with D unresolved. The clonotype originates from a man aged 50 to 60 with acute or convalescent COVID-19. CDR3 nucleotides: TGTGCCAGCAGCCCAGGAATCTATAGCAATCAGCCCCAGCATTTT. Translating gives CASSPGIYSNQPQHF.